These 2 T cell receptor beta chains originate from one sample sequenced in a study of CD8+ T cells in alopecia areata. Following extraction, RNA underwent reverse transcription to cDNA, which served as the sequencing template. Using immunoSEQ multiplex PCR, the repertoire was profiled, and TCRdb retains in-frame clones only, with some absent. The repertoire includes some 130,000 clones, nearly 55% of them detected once, and 15% to 20% sits in the top ten. As for treatment: oral pan-JAK inhibitor, 5-10 mg twice daily. The sample was CD8+ T cells sorted from blood, taken at week 4, from a patient treated with tofacitinib. The receptors were gathered from a human donor with alopecia areata.

The table lists this clone with many counts. The chain recombines TRBV2 with TRBJ2-7, with 9 bases aligning to TRBD1. The CDR3 covers 16 residues. Germline lookup yields CDR1 SNHLY and CDR2 FYNNEI. The V segment lost 3 bases and the J segment 4 bases; nucleotides outside the gene matches: 10. CDR3 coding DNA: TGTGCCAGCAGTGACCTACAGGGGGCGCGGGGATACGAGCAGTACTTC. It encodes CASSDLQGARGYEQYF.

The table lists this clone with a few counts. The CDR3 nucleotides read TGTGCCAGCAGCGTTCAGGATGAAGCTTTCTTT. It encodes CASSVQDEAFF. The chain combines TRBV13 with TRBJ1-1, with unresolved D. Trimming shortened V by 5 bases and J by 7 bases, and 8 bases separated the two germline ends. The germline V gene encodes CDR1 PRHDT and CDR2 FYEKMQ (reference sequence). CDR3 length: 11 residues.